One sample yielded the 29 T cell receptor beta chains listed below, sequenced in a study of T-cell memory formation after mild COVID-19. One entry per CDR3 protein results from TCRdb running MiXCR on the 5' RACE reads. The sample holds 470,000 or so distinct CDR3 sequences, 15% to 20% seen once. Sequenced: PBMCs or a T cell subset sorted from them (not recorded which). These receptor sequences come from an adult woman who had mild COVID-19 (a few samples of this study predate the infection). Cell type and time point are not known.

The rearrangement links TRBV4-3 to TRBJ2-1; 10 bases align to TRBD2. Per the germline V gene, CDR1 is LGHNA and CDR2 is YSLEER. Trimming took 0 bases from V and 9 from J; bases not matched to a gene: 17. The CDR3 length is 19 residues. In DNA form, the CDR3 reads TGCGCCAGCAGCCAAGATTTGGGAGGATGGCTAGCGGGAGTTGGTGAGCAGTTCTTC. This encodes CASSQDLGGWLAGVGEQFF.

This clonotype appeared a few times. The chain recombines TRBV2 with TRBJ2-7; 8 bases map to TRBD1. The V gene's germline CDR1 is SNHLY and CDR2 FYNNEI. The CDR3 covers 14 residues. Germline trimming cut 1 base from V and 2 bases from J; bases unmatched to any gene: 1. CDR3 nucleotide sequence: TGTGCCAGCAGTGAAGACAGGGGGGCCTACGAGCAGTACTTC. Translation: CASSEDRGAYEQYF.

This clonotype turned up a few times. CDR3 sequence (DNA): TGTGCCAGCAGCTTAGGGACAGTCGGAGGGCAAGAGACCCAGTACTTC. This sequence encodes CASSLGTVGGQETQYF. The chain is built from TRBV7-9 and TRBJ2-5; D might be TRBD1 or TRBD2, each matching 6 bases. The CDR3 has 16 residues. The germline V and J ends were trimmed by 1 base and 2 bases, with 14 bases remaining between them. Germline loops: CDR1 SEHNR, CDR2 FQNEAQ (reference sequence).

The chain has TRBV29-1 and TRBJ2-5; 7 bases line up with TRBD1. The length of the CDR3 is 13 residues. Germline assignment: CDR1 SQVTM and CDR2 ANQGSEA. V shed 4 bases and J 5 bases; nucleotides not matched to a gene: 7. As DNA, the CDR3 is TGCAGCGTTGCGAGGGACAGTAGGGAGACCCAGTACTTC. Translated, it gives CSVARDSRETQYF.

Points on this clonotype: Mismatch with germline at one junction end may stem from a read error. This chain links TRBV7-7 with TRBJ2-3; 9 nucleotides match TRBD2. Germline CDR1 reads SSHAT; CDR2 reads FNYEAQ (reference sequence). The CDR3 is 17 amino acids. The CDR3 reads CASSLGPPSGMADTQYF. CDR3 DNA: TGTGCTAGCAGCTTAGGTCCTCCTAGCGGGATGGCAGATACGCAGTATTTT.

The CDR3 sequence: CASSQDDSRNTGELFF. CDR3 DNA sequence: TGTGCCAGCAGCCAAGATGATAGTAGGAACACCGGGGAGCTGTTTTTT. The genes are TRBV4-2 and TRBJ2-2; no firm D call. Per germline, CDR1 LGHNA and CDR2 YNFKEQ. CDR3 size: 16 residues. Trimming stripped 0 bases from V and 1 base from J, with 9 bases between.

The V gene is TRBV27, the J gene TRBJ1-1, with 8 bases matching TRBD1. Losses at the gene ends were 2 bases for V and 12 bases for J; bases not matched to a gene: 5. Germline V gives CDR1 MNHEY, CDR2 SMNVEV (reference sequence). The CDR3 contains 12 residues. The chain's CDR3 is CASSLTGDRTFF. As DNA, the CDR3 is TGTGCCAGCAGTTTAACGGGGGACAGGACTTTCTTT.

There are a few counts of this clonotype. V and J are TRBV27 and TRBJ2-2, with 9 positions matching TRBD2. The CDR3 spans 15 residues. The V and J ends lost 2 bases and 5 bases, in that order; junction bases with no gene match: 3. The V gene's germline CDR1 is MNHEY and CDR2 SMNVEV (reference sequence). CDR3 sequence (DNA): TGTGCCAGCAGTTTAGAGGGACTAGCAACCGGGGAGCTGTTTTTT. Translating gives CASSLEGLATGELFF.

This rearrangement joins TRBV12-3 or TRBV12-4 to TRBJ2-5; tentatively, D is TRBD1 (5 bases). Trimming stripped 3 bases from V and 1 base from J, with 9 bases between. The length of the CDR3 is 14 residues. CDR3 amino acids: CASSFLGAQETQYF. The DNA of the CDR3 is TGTGCCAGCAGTTTTTTAGGGGCCCAAGAGACCCAGTACTTC.

The chain joins TRBV19 to TRBJ1-1; 10 bases agree with TRBD1. In germline, CDR1 is LNHDA, CDR2 SQIVND (reference sequence). This CDR3 contains 16 residues. V gave up 0 bases and J gave up 5 bases; unmatched junction bases: 6. The CDR3 DNA is TGTGCCAGTAGTATAGACAAGAGGACAGGGGGAACTGAAGCTTTCTTT. Translation: CASSIDKRTGGTEAFF.

V and J are TRBV18 and TRBJ2-5; D unresolved. Germline V gene data show CDR1 as KGHSH and CDR2 as LQKENI. Trimming cost V 3 bases and J 4 bases, with 12 bases left between them. CDR3 size: 14 residues. The CDR3 nucleotides read TGTGCCAGCTCACCGGCAGTGTTTTCAGAGACCCAGTACTTC. It translates to CASSPAVFSETQYF.

The J gene is TRBJ2-7, the V gene TRBV12-3 or TRBV12-4, with D maybe TRBD2 (6 bases). The V end lost 6 bases, the J end lost 7 bases, and 13 bases lay between the germline ends. This CDR3 spans 12 amino acids. The CDR3 protein is CASSSWGEEQYF. As DNA, the CDR3 is TGTGCCAGCAGCTCGTGGGGGGAGGAGCAGTACTTC.

In this sample, this clonotype turned up once. V gene TRBV2 combines with J gene TRBJ2-1; 10 nucleotides align to TRBD2. J lost 9 bases, V lost 6 bases, and 17 bases had no gene match. Germline V gene sequence: CDR1 SNHLY, CDR2 FYNNEI. CDR3 length equals 17 residues. The CDR3 loop reads CASSEEGLALPEGEQFF. CDR3 bases: TGTGCCAGCAGCGAGGAGGGACTAGCGCTCCCTGAGGGTGAGCAGTTCTTC.

The chain is built from TRBV12-3 or TRBV12-4 and TRBJ2-5; TRBD1 aligns across 9 bases. V trimming: 5 bases; J trimming: 4 bases; junction bases outside the gene matches: 8. The CDR3 loop spans 15 amino acids. CDR3 amino acids: CASSPYRQGGETQYF. In nucleotides, the CDR3 is TGTGCCAGCAGTCCCTACCGACAGGGGGGAGAGACCCAGTACTTC.

The table lists this clonotype with a few counts. This CDR3 reads CSVEGTSRSTDTQYF. CDR3 bases: TGCAGCGTTGAAGGTACAAGCCGCTCCACAGATACGCAGTATTTT. V usage is TRBV29-1 and J usage is TRBJ2-3; D is unclear. Trimming removed 1 base at V and 2 bases at J, with 13 bases between. The CDR3 extends over 15 amino acids. The germline V gene has CDR1 SQVTM and CDR2 ANQGSEA.

The chain joins TRBV5-1 to TRBJ2-1; 7 nucleotides match TRBD2. Trimming cost V 4 bases and J 8 bases; bases outside gene matches: 15. This CDR3 spans 16 amino acids. Germline V gene lookup returns CDR1 SGHRS and CDR2 YFSETQ. The DNA of the CDR3 is TGCGCCAGCAGCCCTGAACCGGGACTACTCGGGGATGAGCAGTTCTTC. Translated, it gives CASSPEPGLLGDEQFF. Full variable domain (rest looked up from reference TRBV5-1 and TRBJ2-1): KAGVTQTPRYLIKTRGQQVTLSCSPISGHRSVSWYQQTPGQGLQFLFEYFSETQRNKGNFPGRFSGRQFSNSRSEMNVSTLELGDSALYLCASSPEPGLLGDEQFFGPGTRLTVL.

This clonotype was observed at least ten times. The chain joins TRBV9 to TRBJ1-6, with unresolved D. Germline lookup yields CDR1 SGDLS and CDR2 YYNGEE. Trimming shortened V by 1 base and J by 8 bases, and 4 bases separated the two germline ends. CDR3 length: 12 residues. DNA for the CDR3: TGTGCCAGCAGCGTAATCGATTCACCCCTCCACTTT. Translation gives CASSVIDSPLHF.

The chain is built from TRBV5-1 and TRBJ2-7, with 7 bases aligning to TRBD2. Trimming took 3 bases from V and 5 from J; bases not matched to a gene: 11. There are 15 residues in the CDR3. Germline CDR1 reads SGHRS; CDR2 reads YFSETQ. Here the CDR3 DNA reads TGCGCCAGCAGCTCCAGCGGGGAAGTTGTCCACGAGCAGTACTTC. Amino acid sequence: CASSSSGEVVHEQYF.

In its sample, this clonotype was seen a few times. CDR3 amino acids: CASSLARSGTGAYEQYF. CDR3 nucleotides: TGCGCCAGCAGCTTGGCCCGCTCCGGGACAGGGGCCTACGAGCAGTACTTC. The rearrangement joins TRBV5-1 to TRBJ2-7; 10 positions match TRBD1. CDR1 SGHRS and CDR2 YFSETQ come from the germline V gene. V trimming: 0 bases; J trimming: 2 bases; junction bases outside the gene matches: 8. The CDR3 contains 17 residues.

This clonotype was seen a few times. The chain uses TRBV21-1 and TRBJ2-1; TRBD2 is taken as the D call from the table, unchecked against the DNA. TRBV21-1 is marked as a pseudogene. The CDR3 consists of 19 residues. CDR3 coding DNA: TGTGCCAGCAGCAAAGCGGGGGAAGCGGGAGCGACCTCCTACAATGAGCAGTTCTTC. The encoded protein is CASSKAGEAGATSYNEQFF.

In its sample, this clonotype was seen a few times. The chain employs TRBV24-1 and TRBJ2-1; D is uncertain. This CDR3 comprises 13 residues. CDR1 and CDR2 (germline): KGHDR, SFDVKD. The ends were cut back, 9 bases at V and 7 bases at J, with 15 bases in the middle. CDR3 DNA: TGTGCCACCCAAGGGTGGGCCGCTAATGAGCAGTTCTTC. This translates into CATQGWAANEQFF.

This clonotype appeared a few times. The J gene is TRBJ2-5, the V gene TRBV7-2; a weak D match, TRBD2 (7 bases). CDR1 is SGHTA, CDR2 FQGNSA, per germline. V lost 5 bases and J lost 4, with 14 bases in between. This CDR3 contains 14 residues. The CDR3, as DNA: TGTGCCAGCAGCGCACAGGGAGGGGGAGAGACCCAGTACTTC. Amino acids: CASSAQGGGETQYF.

This clonotype showed up many times. The gene calls are TRBV11-3 and TRBJ2-3, with D unresolved. CDR3 size: 17 residues. Germline values: CDR1 SGHNT, CDR2 YENEEA. Between the trimmed V and J ends, which lost 5 bases and 3 bases, there was a span of 21 bases. The DNA of the CDR3 is TGTGCCAGCAGCCCCGGTGACTTATCGCTTGGGACAGATACGCAGTATTTT. Translated, it gives CASSPGDLSLGTDTQYF.

This clonotype was seen more than once but under ten times. The chain recombines TRBV20-1 with TRBJ1-2; no clear D. The CDR3 runs to 16 residues. Germline V gene sequence: CDR1 DFQATT, CDR2 SNEGSKA (reference sequence). Trimming stripped 1 base from V and 4 bases from J, with 19 bases between. The CDR3 DNA sequence: TGCAGTGCTAGAGTTCCACCCAGCGGACCATTCTATGGCTACACCTTC. Translated, it gives CSARVPPSGPFYGYTF.

The J gene is TRBJ2-1, the V gene TRBV7-2, with unresolved D. Trimming shortened V by 1 base and J by 9 bases, and 19 bases separated the two germline ends. This CDR3 is built from 16 residues. Germline CDR1 and CDR2: SGHTA and FQGNSA. The DNA of the CDR3 is TGTGCCAGCAGCTTAGAGACGGGCCTAGTAAGTGGTGAGCAGTTCTTC. Amino acid sequence: CASSLETGLVSGEQFF. The complete variable domain, with remaining parts taken from reference TRBV7-2 and TRBJ2-1, reads GAGVSQSPSNKVTEKGKDVELRCDPISGHTALYWYRQSLGQGLEFLIYFQGNSAPDKSGLPSDRFSAERTGGSVSTLTIQRTQQEDSAVYLCASSLETGLVSGEQFFGPGTRLTVL.

The chain carries TRBV2 and TRBJ1-1; D uncertain. Deletions cut 10 bases from V and 10 bases from J, with 13 bases between. The CDR3 extends over 10 amino acids. Germline V gene lookup returns CDR1 SNHLY and CDR2 FYNNEI. As DNA, the CDR3 is TGTGCCATCTCACTCGGCGGAGCTTTCTTT. Translation gives CAISLGGAFF.

This clonotype appeared a few times. In nucleotides, the CDR3 is TGCAGTGCTAGTAGAACGGGCAGGGACTATGGCTACACCTTC. This codes for CSASRTGRDYGYTF. The gene calls are TRBV20-1 and TRBJ1-2; perhaps TRBD1 as D (5 bases). V lost 3 bases, J lost 3 bases, and 14 bases lay in between. The CDR3 sequence is 14 residues long. CDR1 is DFQATT and CDR2 is SNEGSKA in the germline V gene (reference sequence).

The chain uses TRBV12-5 and TRBJ2-7; D remains unclear. Germline loops: CDR1 LGHNT, CDR2 FRNRAP. There are 16 residues in the CDR3. Trimming pared 1 base from V and 1 base from J, leaving 14 bases between. The CDR3 loop is CASGLDQVVGSYEQYF. The CDR3 DNA reads TGTGCTAGTGGTTTGGACCAAGTGGTGGGTTCCTACGAGCAGTACTTC.

The V and J genes are TRBV7-3 and TRBJ1-1; no definite D call. The germline V and J ends were trimmed by 6 bases and 0 bases, with 8 bases remaining between them. The germline gives CDR1 SGHTA, CDR2 FQGTGA. This CDR3 region has 13 residues. The CDR3 nucleotides read TGTGCCAGCAGGCGGACGGTGAACACTGAAGCTTTCTTT. This translates into CASRRTVNTEAFF.